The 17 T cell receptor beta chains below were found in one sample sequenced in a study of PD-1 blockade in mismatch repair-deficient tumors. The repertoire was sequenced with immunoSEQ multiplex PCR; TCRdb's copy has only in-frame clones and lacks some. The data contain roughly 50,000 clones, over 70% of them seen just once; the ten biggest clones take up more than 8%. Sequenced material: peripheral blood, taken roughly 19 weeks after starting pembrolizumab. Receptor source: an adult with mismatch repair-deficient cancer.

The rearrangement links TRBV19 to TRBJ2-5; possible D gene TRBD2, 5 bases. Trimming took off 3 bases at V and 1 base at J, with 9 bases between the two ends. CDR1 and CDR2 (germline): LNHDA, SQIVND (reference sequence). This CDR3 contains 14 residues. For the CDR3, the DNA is TGTGCCAGTAGTATCGGAGGCAGCCAAGAGACCCAGTACTTC. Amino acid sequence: CASSIGGSQETQYF.

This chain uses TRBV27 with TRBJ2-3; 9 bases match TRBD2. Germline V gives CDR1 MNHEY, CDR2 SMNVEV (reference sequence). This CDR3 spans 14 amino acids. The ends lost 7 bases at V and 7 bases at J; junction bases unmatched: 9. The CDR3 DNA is TGTGCCAGCACCCCTAGCGGGACGCGAAATACGCAGTATTTT. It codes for CASTPSGTRNTQYF.

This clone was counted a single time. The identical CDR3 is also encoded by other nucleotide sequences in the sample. DNA for the CDR3: TGTGCCAGCAGCCTGGGACTAGCGGGAGGCACAGATACGCAGTATTTT. Amino acid sequence: CASSLGLAGGTDTQYF. This chain uses TRBV11-2 with TRBJ2-3; TRBD2 matches at 14 bases. V lost 5 bases, J lost 1 base, and 2 bases stayed unmatched. The CDR3 has 16 residues. Germline CDR1 reads SGHAT; CDR2 reads FQNNGV.

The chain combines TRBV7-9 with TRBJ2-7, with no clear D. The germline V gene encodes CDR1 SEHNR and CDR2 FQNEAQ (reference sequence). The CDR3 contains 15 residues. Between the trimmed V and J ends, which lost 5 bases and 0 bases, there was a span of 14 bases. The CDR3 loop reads CASSPIPWSSYEQYF. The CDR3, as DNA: TGTGCCAGCAGCCCGATCCCCTGGAGCTCCTACGAGCAGTACTTC. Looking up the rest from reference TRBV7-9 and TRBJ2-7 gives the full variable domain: DTGVSQNPRHKITKRGQNVTFRCDPISEHNRLYWYRQTLGQGPEFLTYFQNEAQLEKSRLLSDRFSAERPKGSFSTLEIQRTEQGDSAMYLCASSPIPWSSYEQYFGPGTRLTVT.

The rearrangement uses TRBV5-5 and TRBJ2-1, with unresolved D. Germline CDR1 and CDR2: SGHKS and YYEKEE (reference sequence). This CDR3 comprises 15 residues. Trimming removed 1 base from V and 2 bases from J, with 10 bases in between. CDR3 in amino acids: CASSLSLHPYNEQFF. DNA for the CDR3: TGTGCCAGCAGCTTGTCGTTGCACCCCTACAATGAGCAGTTCTTC.

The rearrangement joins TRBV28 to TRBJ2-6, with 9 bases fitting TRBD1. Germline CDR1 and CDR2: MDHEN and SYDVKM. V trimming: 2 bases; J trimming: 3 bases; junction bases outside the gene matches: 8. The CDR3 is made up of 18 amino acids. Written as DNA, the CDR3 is TGTGCCAGCAGTTTAGGATATTACAGGGGGCTTGGGGCCAACGTCCTGACTTTC. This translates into CASSLGYYRGLGANVLTF. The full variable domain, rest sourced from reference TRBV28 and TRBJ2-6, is DVKVTQSSRYLVKRTGEKVFLECVQDMDHENMFWYRQDPGLGLRLIYFSYDVKMKEKGDIPEGYSVSREKKERFSLILESASTNQTSMYLCASSLGYYRGLGANVLTFGAGSRLTVL.

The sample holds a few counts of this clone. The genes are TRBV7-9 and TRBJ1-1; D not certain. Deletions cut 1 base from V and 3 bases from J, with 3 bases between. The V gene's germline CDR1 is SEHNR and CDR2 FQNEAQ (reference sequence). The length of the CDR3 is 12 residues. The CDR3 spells CASSLEDTEAFF. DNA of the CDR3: TGTGCCAGCAGCTTAGAGGACACTGAAGCTTTCTTT.

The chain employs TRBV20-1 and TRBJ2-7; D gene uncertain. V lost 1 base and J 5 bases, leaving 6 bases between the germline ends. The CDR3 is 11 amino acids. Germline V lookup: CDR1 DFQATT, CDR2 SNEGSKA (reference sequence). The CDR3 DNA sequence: TGCAGTGCTAGAGTCCGGGACGAGCAGTACTTC. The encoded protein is CSARVRDEQYF.

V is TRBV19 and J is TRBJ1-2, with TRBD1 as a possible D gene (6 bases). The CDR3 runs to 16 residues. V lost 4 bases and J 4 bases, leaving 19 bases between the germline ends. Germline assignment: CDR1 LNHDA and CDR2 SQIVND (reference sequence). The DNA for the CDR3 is TGTGCCAGTAGTAGGGCCGGGAGGGGGGCGACCTATGGCTACACCTTC. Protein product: CASSRAGRGATYGYTF.

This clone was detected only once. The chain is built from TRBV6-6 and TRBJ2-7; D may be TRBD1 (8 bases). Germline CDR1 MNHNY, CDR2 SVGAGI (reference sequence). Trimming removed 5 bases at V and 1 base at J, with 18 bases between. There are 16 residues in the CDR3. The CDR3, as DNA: TGTGCCAGCAGTGTTAATTACAGGGGGGGTTCCTACGAGCAGTACTTC. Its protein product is CASSVNYRGGSYEQYF.

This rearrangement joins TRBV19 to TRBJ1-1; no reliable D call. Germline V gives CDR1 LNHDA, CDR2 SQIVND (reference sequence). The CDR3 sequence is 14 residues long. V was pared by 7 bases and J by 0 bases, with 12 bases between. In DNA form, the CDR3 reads TGTGCCAGTAATGCCCTACAAATGAACACTGAAGCTTTCTTT. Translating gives CASNALQMNTEAFF.

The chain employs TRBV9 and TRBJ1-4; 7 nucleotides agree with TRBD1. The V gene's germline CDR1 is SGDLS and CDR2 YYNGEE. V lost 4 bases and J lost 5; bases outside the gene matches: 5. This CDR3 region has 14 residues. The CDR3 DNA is TGTGCCAGCAGCAAAGGGGGACAGAATGAAAAACTGTTTTTT. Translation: CASSKGGQNEKLFF.

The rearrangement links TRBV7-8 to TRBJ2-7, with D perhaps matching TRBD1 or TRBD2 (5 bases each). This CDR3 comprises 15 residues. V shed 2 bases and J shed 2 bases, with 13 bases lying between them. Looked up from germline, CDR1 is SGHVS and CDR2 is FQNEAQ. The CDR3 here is CASSLTAGTTYEQYF. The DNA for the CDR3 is TGTGCCAGCAGCTTAACGGCAGGGACCACCTACGAGCAGTACTTC.

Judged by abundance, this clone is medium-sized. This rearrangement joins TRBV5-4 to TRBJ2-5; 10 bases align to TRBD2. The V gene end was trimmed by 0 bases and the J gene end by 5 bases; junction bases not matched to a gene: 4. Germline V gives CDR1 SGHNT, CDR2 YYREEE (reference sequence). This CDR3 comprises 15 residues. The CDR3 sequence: CASSLVLAGVETQYF. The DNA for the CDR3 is TGTGCCAGCAGCTTGGTTCTAGCGGGAGTTGAGACCCAGTACTTC.

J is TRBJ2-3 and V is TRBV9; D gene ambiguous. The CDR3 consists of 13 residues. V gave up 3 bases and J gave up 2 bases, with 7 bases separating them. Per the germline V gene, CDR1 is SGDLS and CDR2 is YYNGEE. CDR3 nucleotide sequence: TGTGCCAGCAGCGCCCAGATCACAGATACGCAGTATTTT. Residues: CASSAQITDTQYF.

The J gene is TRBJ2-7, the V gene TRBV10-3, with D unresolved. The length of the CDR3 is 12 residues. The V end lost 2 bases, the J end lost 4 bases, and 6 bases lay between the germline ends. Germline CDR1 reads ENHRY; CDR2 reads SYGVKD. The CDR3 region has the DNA TGTGCCATCAGTGAGCAAGGGTACGAGCAGTACTTC. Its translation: CAISEQGYEQYF.

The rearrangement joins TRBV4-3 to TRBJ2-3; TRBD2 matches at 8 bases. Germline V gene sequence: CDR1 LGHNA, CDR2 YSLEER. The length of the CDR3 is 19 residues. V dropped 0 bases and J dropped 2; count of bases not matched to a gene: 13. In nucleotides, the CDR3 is TGCGCCAGCAGCCAAGATTATAGCGGGGCGGGAGGCAACACAGATACGCAGTATTTT. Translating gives CASSQDYSGAGGNTDTQYF.